A selection of T cell receptor beta chains follows, all from one sample in a study of identical twins. Via MiXCR, TCRdb re-called the 5' RACE reads, giving one row per CDR3 protein. In the table there are about 920,000 distinct CDR3 sequences, about 12% of which are singletons. The same sample was also used in a study of yellow fever vaccine responses in identical twins.

Sequenced material: PBMCs. The receptors come from a woman between 18 and 30 years old in good health. Both conserved end residues are part of each CDR3. The order of the fields is CDR3 protein, V gene, J gene, CDR3 length.

CDR3aa: CSARVGWLAGRGYNEQFF; v_gene: TRBV20-1; j_gene: TRBJ2-1; len: 18
CDR3aa: CASSLLAWGSGSAQYF; v_gene: TRBV7-6; j_gene: TRBJ2-3; len: 16
CDR3aa: CASSQDSLAYYEQYF; v_gene: TRBV4-3; j_gene: TRBJ2-7; len: 15
CDR3aa: CSARDNSNQPQHF; v_gene: TRBV20-1; j_gene: TRBJ1-5; len: 13
CDR3aa: CASSLGIYNEQFF; v_gene: TRBV7-9; j_gene: TRBJ2-1; len: 13
CDR3aa: CASSFGRGNTQYF; v_gene: TRBV28; j_gene: TRBJ2-3; len: 13
CDR3aa: CATRDRENTGELFF; v_gene: TRBV24-1; j_gene: TRBJ2-2; len: 14
CDR3aa: CASSLNGLGNNQPQHF; v_gene: TRBV5-1; j_gene: TRBJ1-5; len: 16
CDR3aa: CASSHDRPSKTEAFF; v_gene: TRBV12-3/TRBV12-4; j_gene: TRBJ1-1; len: 15
CDR3aa: CASSLQGLAKSYEQYF; v_gene: TRBV27; j_gene: TRBJ2-7; len: 16
CDR3aa: CASSQELSSTDTQYF; v_gene: TRBV3-1; j_gene: TRBJ2-3; len: 15
CDR3aa: CATSREGTSGGQETQYF; v_gene: TRBV15; j_gene: TRBJ2-5; len: 17
CDR3aa: CASSETASAQGFSEAFF; v_gene: TRBV10-2; j_gene: TRBJ1-1; len: 17
CDR3aa: CSASPANTGELFF; v_gene: TRBV20-1; j_gene: TRBJ2-2; len: 13
CDR3aa: CASSPEWLETQYF; v_gene: TRBV5-1; j_gene: TRBJ2-5; len: 13
CDR3aa: CASSIIMNTGELFF; v_gene: TRBV19; j_gene: TRBJ2-2; len: 14
CDR3aa: CASSSARGGADTQYF; v_gene: TRBV12-3/TRBV12-4; j_gene: TRBJ2-3; len: 15
CDR3aa: CATSTRQGAFNQPQHF; v_gene: TRBV15; j_gene: TRBJ1-5; len: 16
CDR3aa: CASSGRGGRSTGELFF; v_gene: TRBV9; j_gene: TRBJ2-2; len: 16
CDR3aa: CASMFVGTGGSRNEQFF; v_gene: TRBV12-3/TRBV12-4; j_gene: TRBJ2-1; len: 17
CDR3aa: CSARDYLGQGAVGGYTF; v_gene: TRBV20-1; j_gene: TRBJ1-2; len: 17
CDR3aa: CSVDPHTSETQYF; v_gene: TRBV29-1; j_gene: TRBJ2-5; len: 13
CDR3aa: CASRLTRQGYNSPLHF; v_gene: TRBV6-5; j_gene: TRBJ1-6; len: 16
CDR3aa: CASSPRQGAGANVLTF; v_gene: TRBV5-1; j_gene: TRBJ2-6; len: 16
CDR3aa: CASSRQGAVQETQYF; v_gene: TRBV28; j_gene: TRBJ2-5; len: 15
CDR3aa: CASGLGQGAYEQYF; v_gene: TRBV2; j_gene: TRBJ2-7; len: 14
CDR3aa: CASTFGQGVFNEQFF; v_gene: TRBV12-3/TRBV12-4; j_gene: TRBJ2-1; len: 15
CDR3aa: CASGRQGLETQYF; v_gene: TRBV6-6; j_gene: TRBJ2-5; len: 13
CDR3aa: CASSLAGDKIDTQYF; v_gene: TRBV5-1; j_gene: TRBJ2-3; len: 15
CDR3aa: CATSDPMTSGGVSEQFF; v_gene: TRBV24-1; j_gene: TRBJ2-1; len: 17
CDR3aa: CSATQLAGGPNEQFF; v_gene: TRBV20-1; j_gene: TRBJ2-1; len: 15
CDR3aa: CASSEKTVAPLHF; v_gene: TRBV6-1; j_gene: TRBJ1-6; len: 13
CDR3aa: CASSQGIAYEQYF; v_gene: TRBV7-9; j_gene: TRBJ2-7; len: 13
CDR3aa: CASSLGQSIETQYF; v_gene: TRBV11-2; j_gene: TRBJ2-5; len: 14
CDR3aa: CSVDWTSVHEQFF; v_gene: TRBV29-1; j_gene: TRBJ2-1; len: 13
CDR3aa: CASSPLRGGSDTQYF; v_gene: TRBV4-1; j_gene: TRBJ2-3; len: 15
CDR3aa: CSVGAYEQFF; v_gene: TRBV29-1; j_gene: TRBJ2-1; len: 10